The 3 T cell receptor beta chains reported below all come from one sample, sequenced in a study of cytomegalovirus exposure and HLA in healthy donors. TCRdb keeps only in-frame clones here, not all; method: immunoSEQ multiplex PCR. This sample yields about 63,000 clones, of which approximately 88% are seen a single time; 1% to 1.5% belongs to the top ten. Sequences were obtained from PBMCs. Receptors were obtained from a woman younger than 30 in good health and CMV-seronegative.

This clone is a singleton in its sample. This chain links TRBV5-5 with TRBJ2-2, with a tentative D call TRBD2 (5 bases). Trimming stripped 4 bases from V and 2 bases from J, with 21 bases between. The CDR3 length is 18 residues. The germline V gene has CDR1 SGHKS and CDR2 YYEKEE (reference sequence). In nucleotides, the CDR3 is TGTGCCAGCAGCGATGGAAGGCTGGGCCGGGGTAACACCGGGGAGCTGTTTTTT. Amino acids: CASSDGRLGRGNTGELFF. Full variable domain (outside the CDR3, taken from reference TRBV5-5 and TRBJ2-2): DAGVTQSPTHLIKTRGQQVTLRCSPISGHKSVSWYQQVLGQGPQFIFQYYEKEERGRGNFPDRFSARQFPNYSSELNVNALLLGDSALYLCASSDGRLGRGNTGELFFGEGSRLTVL.

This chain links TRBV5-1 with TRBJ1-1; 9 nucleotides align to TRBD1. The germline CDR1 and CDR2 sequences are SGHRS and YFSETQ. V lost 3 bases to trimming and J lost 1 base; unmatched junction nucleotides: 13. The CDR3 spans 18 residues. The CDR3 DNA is TGCGCCAGCAGCTCGGGCCTCGGGACAGGGAGAACGAACACTGAAGCTTTCTTT. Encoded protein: CASSSGLGTGRTNTEAFF.

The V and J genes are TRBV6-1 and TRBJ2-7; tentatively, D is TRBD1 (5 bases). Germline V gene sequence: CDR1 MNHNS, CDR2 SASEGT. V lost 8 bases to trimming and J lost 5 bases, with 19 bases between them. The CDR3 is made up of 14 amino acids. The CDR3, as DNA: TGTGCCAGCGGGCAGGGCGTCCTCCTTGACGAGCAGTACTTC. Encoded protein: CASGQGVLLDEQYF.